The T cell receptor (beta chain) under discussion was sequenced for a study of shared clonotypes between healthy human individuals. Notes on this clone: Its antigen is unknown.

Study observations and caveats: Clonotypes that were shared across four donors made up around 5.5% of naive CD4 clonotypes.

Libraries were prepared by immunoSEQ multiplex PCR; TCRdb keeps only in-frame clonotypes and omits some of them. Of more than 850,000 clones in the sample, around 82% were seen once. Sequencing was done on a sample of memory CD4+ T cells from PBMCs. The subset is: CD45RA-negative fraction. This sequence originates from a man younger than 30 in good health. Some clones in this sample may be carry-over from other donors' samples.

CDR3 nucleotide sequence: TGTGCCAGCAGCTCCCGTCCAACCTACGAGCAGTACTTC. This gives the protein CASSSRPTYEQYF. This rearrangement joins TRBV7-8 to TRBJ2-7; no clear D. Trimming cost V 4 bases and J 2 bases, with 9 bases left between them. The germline V gene encodes CDR1 SGHVS and CDR2 FQNEAQ. The length of the CDR3 is 13 residues.